These T cell receptor beta chains were read from a single sample in a study of blood T cell repertoires in COVID-19. Produced via immunoSEQ multiplex PCR; TCRdb's table is partial and in-frame only. The sample shows 100,000 to 150,000 clones, roughly 90% of them seen only once. The material sequenced was peripheral blood. Every receptor here comes from a man between 65 and 85 years old with active COVID-19. Both conserved end residues are part of each CDR3. The order of the fields is J gene, V gene, clone size, D gene, CDR3 protein, CDR3 DNA. D genes are given only for firm matches. Only part of the rows carry a size: once, few, many, or a class if the clone is expanded.

j_gene: TRBJ2-5
v_gene: TRBV4-2
abundance: -
d_gene: -
CDR3aa: CASSQEVTGETQYF
CDR3nt: TGTGCCAGCAGCCAAGAAGTGACGGGAGAGACCCAGTACTTC

j_gene: TRBJ2-1
v_gene: TRBV5-1
abundance: -
d_gene: -
CDR3aa: CASSPLRSLNEQFF
CDR3nt: TGCGCCAGCAGCCCGCTAAGATCGCTCAATGAGCAGTTCTTC

j_gene: TRBJ1-1
v_gene: TRBV29-1
abundance: -
d_gene: TRBD1
CDR3aa: CSGGTEITEAFF
CDR3nt: TGCAGCGGCGGGACAGAAATCACTGAAGCTTTCTTT

j_gene: TRBJ2-7
v_gene: TRBV28
abundance: -
d_gene: -
CDR3aa: CASSIRVTTYEQYF
CDR3nt: TGTGCCAGCAGTATCAGGGTAACGACCTACGAGCAGTACTTC

j_gene: TRBJ2-1
v_gene: TRBV18
abundance: -
d_gene: TRBD2
CDR3aa: CASSPLSSGLDNEQFF
CDR3nt: TGTGCCAGCTCACCTCTTTCTAGCGGGCTTGACAATGAGCAGTTCTTC

j_gene: TRBJ2-1
v_gene: TRBV15
abundance: -
d_gene: TRBD2
CDR3aa: CATSSPWGGEQFF
CDR3nt: TGTGCCACCAGCAGTCCTTGGGGGGGTGAGCAGTTCTTC

j_gene: TRBJ1-1
v_gene: TRBV6-5
abundance: once
d_gene: -
CDR3aa: CASSPPGRDEAFF
CDR3nt: TGTGCCAGCAGTCCGCCGGGGAGGGATGAAGCTTTCTTT

j_gene: TRBJ2-1
v_gene: TRBV27
abundance: -
d_gene: TRBD2
CDR3aa: CASSLAGPGNEQFF
CDR3nt: TGTGCCAGCAGCCTAGCGGGGCCCGGGAATGAGCAGTTCTTC

j_gene: TRBJ2-1
v_gene: TRBV27
abundance: -
d_gene: TRBD2
CDR3aa: CASSSWTSRGSEQFF
CDR3nt: TGTGCCAGCAGTTCATGGACTAGCCGGGGTAGCGAGCAGTTCTTC

j_gene: TRBJ1-1
v_gene: TRBV6-4
abundance: once
d_gene: TRBD1
CDR3aa: CASSEGTDNTEAFF
CDR3nt: TGTGCCAGCAGTGAAGGGACAGATAACACTGAAGCTTTCTTT

j_gene: TRBJ2-1
v_gene: TRBV5-1
abundance: -
d_gene: TRBD2
CDR3aa: CASSLGLAGGLHNEQFF
CDR3nt: TGCGCCAGCAGCTTGGGCCTAGCGGGAGGTCTCCACAATGAGCAGTTCTTC

j_gene: TRBJ2-7
v_gene: TRBV4-1
abundance: -
d_gene: -
CDR3aa: CASSQDGPGTPSYEQYF
CDR3nt: TGCGCCAGCAGCCAAGATGGCCCGGGTACGCCCTCCTACGAGCAGTACTTC

j_gene: TRBJ2-7
v_gene: TRBV6-5
abundance: few
d_gene: -
CDR3aa: CASGGGRYEQYF
CDR3nt: TGTGCCAGCGGAGGAGGAAGGTACGAGCAGTACTTC

j_gene: TRBJ2-1
v_gene: TRBV27
abundance: many
d_gene: -
CDR3aa: CASSLDSPAYNEQFF
CDR3nt: TGTGCCAGCAGTTTAGATAGCCCAGCCTACAATGAGCAGTTCTTC

j_gene: TRBJ2-7
v_gene: TRBV7-9
abundance: -
d_gene: TRBD2
CDR3aa: CASSYPTSGREEQYF
CDR3nt: TGTGCCAGCAGCTACCCGACTAGCGGGAGGGAGGAGCAGTACTTC

j_gene: TRBJ2-1
v_gene: TRBV7-6
abundance: -
d_gene: TRBD2
CDR3aa: CASSSGLAGGFEQFF
CDR3nt: TGTGCCAGCAGCTCGGGACTAGCGGGAGGGTTTGAGCAGTTCTTC

j_gene: TRBJ2-7
v_gene: TRBV19
abundance: -
d_gene: TRBD2
CDR3aa: CATSPGRRTSGSSYEQYF
CDR3nt: TGTGCCACTTCACCGGGACGGAGGACTAGCGGGAGCTCCTACGAGCAGTACTTC

j_gene: TRBJ2-3
v_gene: TRBV4-3
abundance: -
d_gene: -
CDR3aa: CASSPLPGLSTDTQYF
CDR3nt: TGCGCCAGCAGCCCCCTCCCAGGGCTTAGCACAGATACGCAGTATTTT

j_gene: TRBJ2-3
v_gene: TRBV21-1
abundance: -
d_gene: -
CDR3aa: CASSNGSGRYTDTQYF
CDR3nt: TGTGCCAGCAGCAACGGTAGCGGGAGGTACACAGATACGCAGTATTTT

j_gene: TRBJ1-5
v_gene: TRBV9
abundance: -
d_gene: -
CDR3aa: CASSAQGSNQPQHF
CDR3nt: TGTGCCAGCAGCGCGCAGGGTAGCAATCAGCCCCAGCATTTT

j_gene: TRBJ2-5
v_gene: TRBV3-1/TRBV3-2
abundance: -
d_gene: TRBD2
CDR3aa: CASSQGPGGGFQETQYF
CDR3nt: TGTGCCAGCAGCCAAGGGCCCGGGGGGGGGTTCCAAGAGACCCAGTACTTC

j_gene: TRBJ2-3
v_gene: TRBV4-1
abundance: -
d_gene: TRBD2
CDR3aa: CASSQGRGLAGSTDTQYF
CDR3nt: TGCGCCAGCAGCCAAGGCCGAGGACTAGCGGGTTCCACAGATACGCAGTATTTT

j_gene: TRBJ2-5
v_gene: TRBV6-5
abundance: -
d_gene: TRBD1
CDR3aa: CASSPGQGGKTQYF
CDR3nt: TGTGCCAGCAGTCCGGGACAGGGGGGAAAGACCCAGTACTTC

j_gene: TRBJ2-2
v_gene: TRBV27
abundance: once
d_gene: TRBD1
CDR3aa: CASSIRDRSTGELFF
CDR3nt: TGTGCCAGCAGCATCCGGGACAGGTCCACCGGGGAGCTGTTTTTT

j_gene: TRBJ2-7
v_gene: TRBV19
abundance: -
d_gene: TRBD1
CDR3aa: CASSKQGTGAREQYF
CDR3nt: TGTGCCAGTAGTAAACAAGGGACAGGGGCTAGGGAGCAGTACTTC

j_gene: TRBJ2-3
v_gene: TRBV6-1
abundance: -
d_gene: TRBD2
CDR3aa: CASSEQASGRVGHTDTQYF
CDR3nt: TGTGCCAGCAGTGAACAGGCTAGCGGGAGGGTGGGGCACACAGATACGCAGTATTTT

j_gene: TRBJ2-4
v_gene: TRBV3-1/TRBV3-2
abundance: -
d_gene: TRBD2
CDR3aa: CASSQGTGLAGGERSKNIQYF
CDR3nt: TGTGCCAGCAGCCAAGGTACCGGACTAGCGGGAGGCGAGAGATCCAAAAACATTCAGTACTTC

j_gene: TRBJ1-4
v_gene: TRBV10-3
abundance: -
d_gene: -
CDR3aa: CAIRERGSEKLFF
CDR3nt: TGTGCCATCAGGGAGAGGGGGAGTGAAAAACTGTTTTTT

j_gene: TRBJ2-7
v_gene: TRBV28
abundance: -
d_gene: -
CDR3aa: CASSFFIYEQYF
CDR3nt: TGTGCCAGCAGTTTTTTTATTTACGAGCAGTACTTC

j_gene: TRBJ2-5
v_gene: TRBV5-1
abundance: once
d_gene: -
CDR3aa: CASSSEGGKETQYF
CDR3nt: TGCGCCAGCAGCTCGGAGGGGGGGAAGGAGACCCAGTACTTC

j_gene: TRBJ1-2
v_gene: TRBV5-1
abundance: -
d_gene: -
CDR3aa: CASSADSDGYTF
CDR3nt: TGCGCCAGCAGCGCAGACAGCGATGGCTACACCTTC

j_gene: TRBJ1-2
v_gene: TRBV15
abundance: -
d_gene: -
CDR3aa: CATSRDSLNYGYTF
CDR3nt: TGTGCCACCAGCAGAGATTCACTCAACTATGGCTACACCTTC

j_gene: TRBJ2-7
v_gene: TRBV4-3
abundance: -
d_gene: -
CDR3aa: CASSQDAGHDYEQYF
CDR3nt: TGCGCCAGCAGCCAAGATGCGGGGCACGACTACGAGCAGTACTTC

j_gene: TRBJ2-3
v_gene: TRBV27
abundance: -
d_gene: -
CDR3aa: CASSSLWTFSTDTQYF
CDR3nt: TGTGCCAGCAGTTCCCTTTGGACATTTAGCACAGATACGCAGTATTTT

j_gene: TRBJ2-1
v_gene: TRBV6-6
abundance: -
d_gene: -
CDR3aa: CASTRQATYNEQFF
CDR3nt: TGTGCCAGCACTCGACAGGCTACCTACAATGAGCAGTTCTTC

j_gene: TRBJ2-7
v_gene: TRBV10-2
abundance: -
d_gene: TRBD2
CDR3aa: CASSEIAGDLDEQYF
CDR3nt: TGCGCCAGCAGTGAGATAGCGGGAGATCTGGACGAGCAGTACTTC

j_gene: TRBJ1-2
v_gene: TRBV7-2
abundance: once
d_gene: -
CDR3aa: CASSSATPGGKGYTF
CDR3nt: TGTGCCAGCAGCTCGGCCACACCGGGGGGTAAGGGCTACACCTTC

j_gene: TRBJ2-7
v_gene: TRBV2
abundance: few
d_gene: TRBD2
CDR3aa: CASSEREVTYEQYF
CDR3nt: TGTGCCAGCAGTGAGCGGGAGGTCACCTACGAGCAGTACTTC

j_gene: TRBJ2-4
v_gene: TRBV4-2
abundance: -
d_gene: TRBD2
CDR3aa: CASSPVTAGGGKVAKNIQYF
CDR3nt: TGTGCCAGCAGCCCAGTAACAGCGGGAGGAGGGAAGGTGGCCAAAAACATTCAGTACTTC

j_gene: TRBJ2-7
v_gene: TRBV4-2
abundance: -
d_gene: -
CDR3aa: CASSQDEEVTYEQYF
CDR3nt: TGTGCCAGCAGCCAAGATGAGGAGGTGACCTACGAGCAGTACTTC

j_gene: TRBJ1-5
v_gene: TRBV27
abundance: -
d_gene: TRBD1
CDR3aa: CASSFRQGRNQPQHF
CDR3nt: TGTGCCAGCAGTTTCAGACAGGGCCGAAATCAGCCCCAGCATTTT

j_gene: TRBJ2-7
v_gene: TRBV6-1
abundance: -
d_gene: -
CDR3aa: CASSDAGRGHEQYF
CDR3nt: TGTGCCAGCAGTGACGCGGGGCGCGGCCACGAGCAGTACTTC